The 30 T cell receptor beta chains reported below all come from one sample, sequenced in a study of blood T cell repertoires in COVID-19. The table came from immunoSEQ multiplex PCR; TCRdb's copy has only in-frame clones and leaves some out. Of about 76,000 clones in the sample, approximately 81% are singletons; the top ten hold approximately 11%. The source material was peripheral blood. The receptors originated from a man aged 55-75 years with COVID-19, enrolled during active disease.

The rearrangement links TRBV5-6 to TRBJ2-7; 7 bases are shared with TRBD1. The J segment lost 2 bases and the V segment lost 4 bases, leaving 6 bases of the junction unmatched. This CDR3 region has 14 residues. Looked up from germline, CDR1 is SGHDT and CDR2 is YYEEEE. The CDR3 DNA reads TGTGCCAGCAGCGGCCAGGGACAGACCTACGAGCAGTACTTC. It encodes CASSGQGQTYEQYF.

To note about this clone: At one end, the junction sequence differs from germline, possibly due to a read error. V is TRBV27 and J is TRBJ2-2; the match to TRBD2 covers 13 bases. The CDR3 extends over 20 amino acids. Looked up from germline, CDR1 is MNHEY and CDR2 is SMNVEV (reference sequence). CDR3 DNA sequence: TGTGCCAGCAGTTCTTACATCCGGACTAGCGGGAGATGGATACCCGGGAAGCTGTTTTTT. This codes for CASSSYIRTSGRWIPGKLFF.

The table lists this clone with a count of one. The chain recombines TRBV12-2 with TRBJ1-3; no DNA check was done on the table's D call, TRBD1. TRBV12-2 is an annotated pseudogene. This CDR3 is built from 14 residues. The CDR3 bases are TGTGCAAGTCGCTTAGAACAGGGGGGAAACACCATATATTTT. Residues: CASRLEQGGNTIYF.

The chain links TRBV2 to TRBJ1-1, with D maybe TRBD1 (5 bases). The V and J ends lost 6 bases and 1 base respectively, with 9 bases between them. This CDR3 is built from 13 residues. Looked up from germline, CDR1 is SNHLY and CDR2 is FYNNEI. The CDR3 DNA reads as TGTGCCAGCAGACGGGACTCGAACACTGAAGCTTTCTTT. Translating gives CASRRDSNTEAFF.

This chain connects TRBV24-1 to TRBJ2-7; 9 positions agree with TRBD1. V was clipped by 2 bases and J by 6 bases; unmatched bases: 10. This CDR3 contains 16 residues. CDR1 KGHDR and CDR2 SFDVKD come from the germline V gene. The CDR3 DNA is TGTGCCACCAGTGATTCAGGGGACAGGGATCACTCCGAGCAGTACTTC. It translates to CATSDSGDRDHSEQYF.

This clone was counted a single time. The V and J genes are TRBV7-3 and TRBJ2-1; 12 nucleotides agree with TRBD2. With V trimmed by 5 bases and J by 7 bases, 6 bases remained unmatched. This CDR3 region has 15 residues. Looked up from germline, CDR1 is SGHTA and CDR2 is FQGTGA. CDR3 nucleotides: TGTGCCAGCAGCCTAGCGGGGGGGTCTAGAAATGAGCAGTTCTTC. Its protein product is CASSLAGGSRNEQFF.

This clone occurred a few times. The CDR3 protein is CATRGQIKDTQYF. The CDR3 region has the DNA TGTGCCACGCGGGGACAGATAAAAGATACGCAGTATTTT. The chain is built from TRBV27 and TRBJ2-3; weak D call: TRBD1 (7 bases). Trimming removed 10 bases from V and 5 bases from J, with 16 bases in between. Germline V gene data show CDR1 as MNHEY and CDR2 as SMNVEV (reference sequence). This CDR3 is built from 13 residues.

V is TRBV5-1 and J is TRBJ1-2; D unclear. The germline CDR1 and CDR2 sequences are SGHRS and YFSETQ. V lost 0 bases to trimming and J lost 4 bases, with 4 bases between them. This CDR3 is built from 12 residues. The CDR3 region is CASSLASYGYTF. The CDR3 DNA sequence: TGCGCCAGCAGCTTGGCGAGCTATGGCTACACCTTC.

The V and J genes are TRBV6-1 and TRBJ1-5, with 8 bases identical to TRBD1. The CDR3 sequence is 17 residues long. J gave up 2 bases and V 1 base, and 7 bases lay outside the gene matches. Germline V gene data show CDR1 as MNHNS and CDR2 as SASEGT. The CDR3 nucleotides are TGTGCCAGCAGTGAAGAGACAGGGGTACTGGGCAATCAGCCCCAGCATTTT. It yields the protein CASSEETGVLGNQPQHF.

This chain joins TRBV18 and TRBJ1-1, with D possibly matching TRBD1 (6 bases). The CDR3 is 14 residues long. V was cut by 6 bases and J by 0 bases, with 11 bases left in between. The germline V gene has CDR1 KGHSH and CDR2 LQKENI. Written as DNA, the CDR3 is TGTGCCAGCTCCAGGGGTAACATGAACACTGAAGCTTTCTTT. It translates to CASSRGNMNTEAFF.

The chain combines TRBV6-1 with TRBJ1-1; the D gene is possibly TRBD1 (5 bases). The CDR3 contains 14 residues. CDR1 MNHNS and CDR2 SASEGT come from the germline V gene. Trimming took 2 bases from V and 0 from J, leaving 7 bases between them. CDR3 in amino acids: CASSERGVNTEAFF. Here the CDR3 DNA reads TGTGCCAGCAGTGAAAGGGGTGTGAACACTGAAGCTTTCTTT.

The chain recombines TRBV10-3 with TRBJ2-3; 9 bases match TRBD2. The germline gives CDR1 ENHRY, CDR2 SYGVKD. The length of the CDR3 is 18 residues. J was trimmed by 1 base and V by 4 bases; bases with no gene match: 12. The CDR3 bases are TGTGCCATCAGTGCTCGATCCTCAAGCGGGGGGCGCACAGATACGCAGTATTTT. It yields the protein CAISARSSSGGRTDTQYF.

A single count supports this clone. The chain employs TRBV5-1 and TRBJ2-3, with TRBD2 as a possible D gene (6 bases). The CDR3 contains 13 residues. Trimming stripped 3 bases from V and 6 bases from J, with 11 bases between. CDR1 is SGHRS, CDR2 YFSETQ, per germline. CDR3 amino acids: CASSYGTPDTQYF. The CDR3 bases are TGCGCCAGCAGCTATGGGACTCCGGATACGCAGTATTTT.

The V call is TRBV10-3, the J call TRBJ1-5, with 7 positions matching TRBD1. The CDR3 loop spans 15 amino acids. V lost 5 bases, J lost 0 bases, and 4 bases stayed unmatched. Per the germline V gene, CDR1 is ENHRY and CDR2 is SYGVKD. The CDR3 protein is CAISSDRASNQPQHF. The CDR3 coding sequence is TGTGCCATCAGTAGTGACAGGGCTAGCAATCAGCCCCAGCATTTT.

This clone was detected only once. J is TRBJ2-1 and V is TRBV7-7, with D perhaps TRBD1 (5 bases). V was clipped by 2 bases and J by 4 bases, with 9 bases between them. Germline V CDR1 and CDR2: SSHAT, FNYEAQ (reference sequence). The CDR3 length is 14 residues. CDR3 nucleotide sequence: TGTGCCAGCAGCTTATCAGGGCGGTACAATGAGCAGTTCTTC. Translation gives CASSLSGRYNEQFF.

This clone occurred a few times. V gene TRBV2 combines with J gene TRBJ2-1; 12 bases map to TRBD2. CDR1 and CDR2 (germline): SNHLY, FYNNEI. This CDR3 is 15 amino acids long. V lost 5 bases and J lost 8; bases outside the gene matches: 7. The CDR3, as DNA: TGTGCCAGCAGTCCACTAGCGGGGGGCTCTGATGAGCAGTTCTTC. Translating gives CASSPLAGGSDEQFF. Drawing the rest from reference TRBV2 and TRBJ2-1, the complete variable domain is EPEVTQTPSHQVTQMGQEVILRCVPISNHLYFYWYRQILGQKVEFLVSFYNNEISEKSEIFDDQFSVERPDGSNFTLKIRSTKLEDSAMYFCASSPLAGGSDEQFFGPGTRLTVL.

The chain carries TRBV2 and TRBJ1-5; 8 bases align to TRBD1. CDR1 SNHLY and CDR2 FYNNEI come from the germline V gene. Trimming at V came to 5 bases and at J to 6 bases, leaving 9 bases not matched to a gene. The CDR3 length is 15 residues. CDR3 DNA: TGTGCCAGCAGTCAAAATGGACAGGGCGGTCAGCCCCAGCATTTT. Its translation is CASSQNGQGGQPQHF.

CDR3 protein: CASSTTGTGGIGELFF. Here the CDR3 DNA reads TGTGCCAGCAGTACCACCGGGACAGGGGGCATCGGGGAGCTGTTTTTT. The chain recombines TRBV27 with TRBJ2-2, with TRBD1 matching 12 bases. The J segment lost 7 bases and the V segment lost 5 bases, leaving 8 bases of the junction unmatched. This CDR3 contains 16 residues. Germline values: CDR1 MNHEY, CDR2 SMNVEV (reference sequence).

In its sample, this clone was seen once. This could be a read error, since a much larger clone is one nucleotide away. The rearrangement joins TRBV3-1 (or the pseudogene TRBV3-2) to TRBJ1-2; 9 nucleotides align to TRBD1. Germline trimming cut 5 bases from V and 6 bases from J; bases unmatched to any gene: 1. CDR3 size: 12 residues. Germline assignment: CDR1 LGHDT and CDR2 YNNKEL (reference sequence). The CDR3 here is CASSWTGDGYTF. As DNA, the CDR3 is TGTGCCAGCAGCTGGACAGGGGATGGCTACACCTTC.

This clone rates as medium-sized. The chain is built from TRBV7-3 and TRBJ2-3; no clear D. This CDR3 region has 14 residues. Germline V lookup: CDR1 SGHTA, CDR2 FQGTGA. Trimming took 1 base from V and 3 from J, leaving 8 bases between them. CDR3 sequence reads: CASSLSLGTDTQYF. CDR3 in DNA: TGTGCCAGCAGCTTAAGTCTAGGAACAGATACGCAGTATTTT.

The chain recombines TRBV11-1 with TRBJ1-2, with 8 bases aligning to TRBD1. Germline V gives CDR1 SGHAT, CDR2 FQDESV (reference sequence). The CDR3 has 15 amino acids. Unmatched junction bases numbered 11, after V lost 6 bases and J lost 5 bases. The CDR3 nucleotides are TGTGCCAGCAGTCCAACCGGGACAGGTCTTTATGGCTACACCTTC. It yields the protein CASSPTGTGLYGYTF.

V and J are TRBV5-4 and TRBJ2-1; tentative D call: TRBD1 (6 bases). There are 16 residues in the CDR3. The V end was cut by 4 bases, the J end by 1 base, with 15 bases between. CDR1 and CDR2 from the germline V gene are SGHNT and YYREEE (reference sequence). The CDR3 loop reads CASSVTGSGSYNEQFF. Written as DNA, the CDR3 is TGTGCCAGCAGCGTCACAGGGTCTGGATCCTACAATGAGCAGTTCTTC.

The J gene is TRBJ2-5, the V gene TRBV14; the match to TRBD1 covers 9 bases. Germline CDR1 is SGHDN and CDR2 is FVKESK. The CDR3 is 15 amino acids. V lost 3 bases, J lost 5 bases, and 7 bases stayed unmatched. The CDR3 region has the DNA TGTGCCAGCAGCCACTTACAGGGGGCGCAGGAGACCCAGTACTTC. Its protein product is CASSHLQGAQETQYF.

The V call is TRBV6-6, the J call TRBJ2-5, with D possibly TRBD1 on 5 matching bases. Germline CDR1 MNHNY, CDR2 SVGAGI (reference sequence). This CDR3 comprises 14 residues. Trimming left V 2 bases short and J 5 bases short, with 12 bases between. This chain's CDR3 is CASSYTGDEETQYF. The DNA of the CDR3 is TGTGCCAGCAGTTACACAGGAGACGAGGAGACCCAGTACTTC.

This chain joins TRBV5-1 and TRBJ2-3; 8 bases are shared with TRBD2. The CDR3 is 14 amino acids. V gave up 6 bases and J gave up 6 bases; unmatched junction bases: 9. CDR1 and CDR2 (germline): SGHRS, YFSETQ. As DNA, the CDR3 is TGCGCCAGCAAGGACGGGAGGGGGTCGGATACGCAGTATTTT. Its translation is CASKDGRGSDTQYF.

The chain has TRBV2 and TRBJ2-3; TRBD2 aligns across 12 bases. Germline-derived CDR1 and CDR2 are SNHLY and FYNNEI. The CDR3 is 15 residues long. J lost 7 bases, V lost 3 bases, and 5 bases had no gene match. CDR3 amino acids: CASSDLAGGLNTQYF. The CDR3 DNA follows: TGTGCCAGCAGTGACCTAGCGGGAGGGCTTAATACGCAGTATTTT.

The rearrangement joins TRBV24-1 to TRBJ2-3, with 9 bases fitting TRBD2. CDR3 length: 16 residues. In germline, CDR1 is KGHDR, CDR2 SFDVKD. V lost 3 bases and J lost 2; bases outside the gene matches: 5. CDR3 nucleotides: TGTGCCACCAGTGATCAGCGGGGGGCGTCCACAGATACGCAGTATTTT. Encoded protein: CATSDQRGASTDTQYF.

V and J are TRBV4-1 and TRBJ2-3, with 10 bases lining up with TRBD2. V was pared by 4 bases and J by 2 bases, with 9 bases of the junction left unmatched. Germline values: CDR1 MGHRA, CDR2 YSYEKL. The CDR3 length is 17 residues. The CDR3 region is CASSLSGTSVTTDTQYF. Here the CDR3 DNA reads TGCGCCAGCAGCCTGTCCGGGACTAGCGTTACCACAGATACGCAGTATTTT.

CDR3 coding DNA: TGTGCCAGCAGTGAAGACAGGGTTCGGGGCTACACCTTC. Translating it yields CASSEDRVRGYTF. V is TRBV2 and J is TRBJ1-2, with D possibly being TRBD1 (6 bases). Germline assignment: CDR1 SNHLY and CDR2 FYNNEI. The CDR3 length is 13 residues. V gave up 1 base and J gave up 8 bases, with 11 bases separating them.

V and J are TRBV6-5 and TRBJ2-2; 8 bases line up with TRBD2. The J segment lost 1 base and the V segment lost 10 bases, leaving 8 bases of the junction unmatched. CDR1 and CDR2 from the germline V gene are MNHEY and SVGAGI. The CDR3 has 15 residues. The CDR3 sequence: CATGWRGENTGELFF. The CDR3 DNA reads TGTGCCACCGGGTGGCGGGGGGAGAACACCGGGGAGCTGTTTTTT.